Presented here are 13 T cell receptor beta chains from one specimen sequenced in a study of cytomegalovirus exposure and HLA in healthy donors. The PCR contained 60 Vbeta and 13 Jbeta primers. The repertoire was sequenced with immunoSEQ multiplex PCR; TCRdb's copy has only in-frame clones and lacks some. This sample's table reports roughly 120,000 clones. Sequences were obtained from PBMCs. These receptors came from a man aged 25-45 years in good health and CMV-seronegative.

The rearrangement links TRBV14 to TRBJ1-2; D ambiguous. V dropped 4 bases and J dropped 0 bases, with 12 bases sitting between them. The CDR3 sequence is 15 residues long. The germline V gene has CDR1 SGHDN and CDR2 FVKESK. The chain's CDR3 is CASSPRTISNYGYTF. CDR3 nucleotide sequence: TGTGCCAGCAGCCCCAGGACTATATCTAACTATGGCTACACCTTC.

The genes are TRBV30 and TRBJ1-1; 7 bases map to TRBD1. This CDR3 has 17 amino acids. The germline CDR1 and CDR2 sequences are GTSNPN and SVGIG (reference sequence). V was clipped by 2 bases and J by 1 base; unmatched bases: 13. The CDR3 sequence: CAWSPWTGGPKNTEAFF. Written as DNA, the CDR3 is TGTGCCTGGAGTCCCTGGACAGGAGGACCTAAGAACACTGAAGCTTTCTTT. Complete variable domain (other parts from reference TRBV30 and TRBJ1-1): SQTIHQWPATLVQPVGSPLSLECTVEGTSNPNLYWYRQAAGRGLQLLFYSVGIGQISSEVPQNLSASRPQDRQFILSSKKLLLSDSGFYLCAWSPWTGGPKNTEAFFGQGTRLTVV.

This rearrangement joins TRBV25-1 to TRBJ2-5; weak D call: TRBD1 (6 bases). V lost 7 bases and J lost 1, with 16 bases in between. The CDR3 runs 15 residues. Germline CDR1 reads MGHDK; CDR2 reads SYGVNS. CDR3 in DNA: TGTGCCAGCAATGGATGGACAGACCTCCAAGAGACCCAGTACTTC. Its protein product is CASNGWTDLQETQYF. The whole variable domain, filled in from reference TRBV25-1 and TRBJ2-5, reads EADIYQTPRYLVIGTGKKITLECSQTMGHDKMYWYQQDPGMELHLIHYSYGVNSTEKGDLSSESTVSRIRTEHFPLTLESARPSHTSQYLCASNGWTDLQETQYFGPGTRLLVL.

This chain links TRBV6-1 with TRBJ1-2; D possibly corresponds to TRBD1 (6 bases). This CDR3 contains 16 residues. V lost 6 bases and J 2 bases, leaving 19 bases between the germline ends. Germline CDR1 MNHNS, CDR2 SASEGT. Written as DNA, the CDR3 is TGTGCCAGCAGCGAAAATCTTTACAGGGAGAACTATGGCTACACCTTC. Protein sequence: CASSENLYRENYGYTF.

This rearrangement joins TRBV7-9 to TRBJ2-7; 7 nucleotides match TRBD1. Germline values: CDR1 SEHNR, CDR2 FQNEAQ (reference sequence). CDR3 size: 13 residues. V gave up 1 base and J gave up 4 bases; unmatched junction bases: 1. This chain's CDR3 is CASSLGTGYEQYF. The CDR3 nucleotides are TGTGCCAGCAGCTTAGGGACAGGATACGAGCAGTACTTC.

V usage is TRBV7-3 and J usage is TRBJ1-1; D remains unclear. V lost 2 bases, J lost 1 base, and 5 bases lay in between. The CDR3 runs to 13 residues. Germline V CDR1 and CDR2: SGHTA, FQGTGA. CDR3 DNA: TGTGCCAGCAGCTTAGGCAGGAACACTGAAGCTTTCTTT. It codes for CASSLGRNTEAFF. Combining the CDR3 with reference TRBV7-3 and TRBJ1-1 gives the whole variable domain GAGVSQTPSNKVTEKGKYVELRCDPISGHTALYWYRQSLGQGPEFLIYFQGTGAADDSGLPNDRFFAVRPEGSVSTLKIQRTERGDSAVYLCASSLGRNTEAFFGQGTRLTVV.

The genes are TRBV7-2 and TRBJ1-5; the D gene is possibly TRBD1 (5 bases). The V gene's germline CDR1 is SGHTA and CDR2 FQGNSA. The V and J ends lost 0 bases and 13 bases respectively, with 13 bases between them. The length of the CDR3 is 13 residues. The CDR3 loop is CASSLADLGAQHF. The CDR3 bases are TGTGCCAGCAGCTTAGCGGATCTTGGGGCGCAGCATTTT. Combining the CDR3 with reference TRBV7-2 and TRBJ1-5 gives the whole variable domain GAGVSQSPSNKVTEKGKDVELRCDPISGHTALYWYRQSLGQGLEFLIYFQGNSAPDKSGLPSDRFSAERTGGSVSTLTIQRTQQEDSAVYLCASSLADLGAQHFGDGTRLSIL.

The rearrangement links TRBV9 to TRBJ2-5, with TRBD2 matching 13 bases. CDR3 length: 17 residues. The V and J ends lost 4 bases and 2 bases, in that order; junction bases with no gene match: 8. Germline CDR1 SGDLS, CDR2 YYNGEE. CDR3 amino acids: CASSPRTSGGIQETQYF. CDR3 in DNA: TGTGCCAGCAGCCCTCGGACTAGCGGGGGTATTCAAGAGACCCAGTACTTC.

This chain links TRBV5-1 with TRBJ1-5, with a weak D call TRBD1 (6 bases). The germline gives CDR1 SGHRS, CDR2 YFSETQ. Deletions cut 2 bases from V and 11 bases from J, with 20 bases between. The CDR3 loop spans 15 amino acids. The chain's CDR3 is CASSLEPGAPAAQHF. The CDR3 DNA reads TGCGCCAGCAGCTTAGAACCAGGGGCCCCGGCGGCCCAGCATTTT.

The V and J genes are TRBV6-1 and TRBJ2-1; D unresolved. CDR3 length equals 16 residues. Germline V gene sequence: CDR1 MNHNS, CDR2 SASEGT. Between the trimmed V and J ends, which lost 4 bases and 0 bases, there was a span of 13 bases. This CDR3 reads CASSAYGQNSYNEQFF. CDR3 sequence (DNA): TGTGCCAGCAGTGCATATGGGCAGAACTCCTACAATGAGCAGTTCTTC.

The chain uses TRBV9 and TRBJ2-5, with 9 bases identical to TRBD2. The CDR3 is 17 residues long. Germline-derived CDR1 and CDR2 are SGDLS and YYNGEE. V lost 3 bases and J lost 2; bases outside the gene matches: 11. CDR3 coding DNA: TGTGCCAGCAGCGGCCTTATGAGCGGGGGGCCTCAAGAGACCCAGTACTTC. Protein sequence: CASSGLMSGGPQETQYF.

J is TRBJ2-1 and V is TRBV18; 11 positions match TRBD1. Trimming cost V 3 bases and J 7 bases; bases outside gene matches: 8. Germline values: CDR1 KGHSH, CDR2 LQKENI. This CDR3 has 16 amino acids. The CDR3 nucleotides read TGTGCCAGCTCACCCGGACAGGGGGCAAGGGTAAATGAGCAGTTCTTC. Translation: CASSPGQGARVNEQFF.

The chain has TRBV28 and TRBJ1-2, with a tentative D call TRBD1 (6 bases). V was cut by 4 bases and J by 0 bases, with 12 bases left in between. CDR1 and CDR2 from the germline V gene are MDHEN and SYDVKM. This CDR3 spans 15 amino acids. In DNA, the CDR3 is TGTGCCAGCAGTTCGGACAGCCGAGCTAACTATGGCTACACCTTC. It encodes CASSSDSRANYGYTF.